This entry lists 22 T cell receptor beta chains sequenced from one sample in a study of blood T cell repertoires in COVID-19 (TCRdb year 2020). The library came from the immunoSEQ multiplex PCR assay. The table was pulled from immuneACCESS by TCRdb, which kept in-frame rearrangements only. Such tables lose some clones; where checked, under half of the loss comes from unresolved V genes, and the rest has no known cause. The table for this sample lists 400,000 to 450,000 clones; approximately 89% of them were counted only once. Less than 2% of the sample belongs to the ten largest clones. Sequenced: peripheral blood. These receptors originate from a woman aged 40-49 years with COVID-19, enrolled during active disease.

The CDR3 protein is CASSPSEGLNYGYTF. CDR3 DNA: TGTGCCAGCAGCCCTTCGGAGGGTTTAAACTATGGCTACACCTTC. The rearrangement links TRBV7-3 to TRBJ1-2; no clear D. V was clipped by 5 bases and J by 2 bases, with 15 bases between them. The CDR3 runs to 15 residues. Per germline, CDR1 SGHTA and CDR2 FQGTGA.

This chain uses TRBV9 with TRBJ2-3; TRBD2 matches 8 bases. The CDR3 runs 14 residues. Per germline, CDR1 SGDLS and CDR2 YYNGEE. V was pared by 9 bases and J by 10 bases, with 16 bases of the junction left unmatched. The CDR3 DNA is TGTGCCACCCAAGGAGCGGGAGCCTCGGGGCCGCAGTATTTT. Translated, it gives CATQGAGASGPQYF.

This chain connects TRBV11-3 to TRBJ2-1; 9 positions agree with TRBD2. Losses at the gene ends were 1 base for V and 7 bases for J; bases not matched to a gene: 5. Germline V gene data show CDR1 as SGHNT and CDR2 as YENEEA. The CDR3 has 15 amino acids. The CDR3 coding sequence is TGTGCCAGCAGCTTAGGTAGCGGGAGCGAGAATGAGCAGTTCTTC. The encoded protein is CASSLGSGSENEQFF.

The V call is TRBV4-1, the J call TRBJ2-7; 8 nucleotides line up with TRBD2. The length of the CDR3 is 16 residues. The trim removed 4 bases at V and 2 bases at J, leaving 10 bases unmatched. CDR1 is MGHRA and CDR2 is YSYEKL in the germline V gene. For the CDR3, the DNA is TGCGCCAGCAGCCGAGTGGGCGCGGGGGGAACCTACGAGCAGTACTTC. The encoded protein is CASSRVGAGGTYEQYF.

The chain recombines TRBV6-5 with TRBJ1-5; TRBD1 matches at 10 bases. The CDR3 runs to 16 residues. Germline V lookup: CDR1 MNHEY, CDR2 SVGAGI. Trimming at V came to 4 bases and at J to 15 bases, leaving 18 bases not matched to a gene. The chain's CDR3 is CASSSTGGGFIRILHF. As DNA, the CDR3 is TGTGCCAGCAGTTCGACAGGGGGCGGCTTTATTCGTATCCTGCATTTT.

The chain employs TRBV5-3 and TRBJ2-3; possible D gene TRBD2, 5 bases. TRBV5-3 is assigned to the ORF class and has an uncertain function. The germline V and J ends were trimmed by 1 base and 6 bases, with 9 bases remaining between them. This CDR3 is 13 amino acids long. The CDR3, as DNA: TGTGCCAGAAGCTTGACTAGTAAGGATACGCAGTATTTT. Residues: CARSLTSKDTQYF.

This clone was observed once. The genes are TRBV6-5 and TRBJ2-7; TRBD1 might be the D (6 bases). The CDR3 has 14 amino acids. Germline V lookup: CDR1 MNHEY, CDR2 SVGAGI. V was trimmed by 6 bases and J by 2 bases, leaving 14 bases between them. Written as DNA, the CDR3 is TGTGCCAGCAGCTACGCAGGGACAACCTACGAGCAGTACTTC. Translated, it gives CASSYAGTTYEQYF.

The V and J genes are TRBV28 and TRBJ2-5; TRBD1 is a possible D gene (5 bases). The V end was cut by 6 bases, the J end by 2 bases, with 19 bases between. The CDR3 length is 16 residues. CDR1 MDHEN and CDR2 SYDVKM come from the germline V gene. For the CDR3, the DNA is TGTGCCAGCAGGAGAGATTACAGGTTCGGGCAAGAGACCCAGTACTTC. It encodes CASRRDYRFGQETQYF.

This clone was recorded only once. V gene TRBV28 combines with J gene TRBJ1-4, with 8 bases that match TRBD1. V shed 5 bases, J shed 3 bases, and the junction held 5 bases outside the gene matches. The CDR3 extends over 15 amino acids. Germline assignment: CDR1 MDHEN and CDR2 SYDVKM. The CDR3 spells CASSPSDRANEKLFF. The CDR3 DNA follows: TGTGCCAGCAGTCCGTCGGACAGGGCTAATGAAAAACTGTTTTTT.

This chain uses TRBV6-5 with TRBJ2-3, with D possibly TRBD2 on 6 matching bases. CDR3 length: 12 amino acids. Trimming stripped 5 bases from V and 6 bases from J, with 9 bases between. Germline V lookup: CDR1 MNHEY, CDR2 SVGAGI. CDR3 sequence reads: CASSTGADTQYF. CDR3 coding DNA: TGTGCCAGCAGTACGGGAGCGGATACGCAGTATTTT.

The chain has TRBV5-1 and TRBJ1-1, with TRBD1 matching over 8 bases. The junction had 8 bases not matched to a gene; V was cut back by 5 bases and J by 8 bases. The CDR3 loop spans 13 amino acids. CDR1 and CDR2 from the germline V gene are SGHRS and YFSETQ. The CDR3 DNA reads TGCGCCAGCAGTTTAGGACAGGGCGGGGAAGCTTTCTTT. Its translation is CASSLGQGGEAFF.

The chain uses TRBV20-1 and TRBJ2-3, with a tentative D call TRBD2 (6 bases). Trimming stripped 3 bases from V and 0 bases from J, with 10 bases between. CDR3 length equals 14 residues. Per the germline V gene, CDR1 is DFQATT and CDR2 is SNEGSKA (reference sequence). This chain's CDR3 is CSASERASTDTQYF. The CDR3, as DNA: TGCAGTGCTAGTGAGCGGGCCAGCACAGATACGCAGTATTTT.

The gene calls are TRBV28 and TRBJ1-3, with 7 bases fitting TRBD1. This CDR3 is built from 14 residues. CDR1 MDHEN and CDR2 SYDVKM come from the germline V gene. The V segment lost 11 bases and the J segment 0 bases; nucleotides outside the gene matches: 7. This chain's CDR3 is CAHRDSLSGNTIYF. The CDR3 nucleotides read TGTGCCCACCGGGACAGCCTCTCTGGAAACACCATATATTTT.

CDR3 sequence reads: CASSRVSLNTEAFF. For the CDR3, the DNA is TGTGCCAGCAGCCGCGTGTCGTTGAACACTGAAGCTTTCTTT. The rearrangement joins TRBV7-9 to TRBJ1-1; D is ambiguous. Germline V CDR1 and CDR2: SEHNR, FQNEAQ (reference sequence). This CDR3 has 14 residues. Trimming shortened V by 5 bases and J by 0 bases, and 10 bases separated the two germline ends.

The rearrangement links TRBV7-2 to TRBJ1-3; D remains unclear. The CDR3 is made up of 14 amino acids. Trimming left V 5 bases short and J 3 bases short, with 11 bases between. From germline, CDR1 is SGHTA and CDR2 FQGNSA. The CDR3 sequence is CASSPTRGGNTIYF. Written as DNA, the CDR3 is TGTGCCAGCAGCCCTACCCGGGGTGGAAACACCATATATTTT. Full variable domain (rest looked up from reference TRBV7-2 and TRBJ1-3): GAGVSQSPSNKVTEKGKDVELRCDPISGHTALYWYRQSLGQGLEFLIYFQGNSAPDKSGLPSDRFSAERTGGSVSTLTIQRTQQEDSAVYLCASSPTRGGNTIYFGEGSWLTVV.

This chain connects TRBV19 to TRBJ1-5; a possible D gene is TRBD1 (5 bases). CDR3 length: 14 residues. In germline, CDR1 is LNHDA, CDR2 SQIVND (reference sequence). V was shortened by 6 bases and J by 0 bases, with 9 bases between the two germline ends. The CDR3 sequence is CASRWGDSNQPQHF. The CDR3 nucleotides read TGTGCCAGTAGATGGGGGGATAGCAATCAGCCCCAGCATTTT.

The chain recombines TRBV19 with TRBJ2-6; D ambiguous. The CDR3 length is 17 residues. Germline V lookup: CDR1 LNHDA, CDR2 SQIVND (reference sequence). Deletions cut 1 base from V and 0 bases from J, with 10 bases between. The CDR3, as DNA: TGTGCCAGTAGTATAGTAGTGCTCCTCTCTGGGGCCAACGTCCTGACTTTC. It encodes CASSIVVLLSGANVLTF.

CDR3 amino acids: CASSSRGGRGYTEAFF. Written as DNA, the CDR3 is TGTGCCAGCAGTTCTCGAGGGGGCAGGGGGTACACTGAAGCTTTCTTT. This rearrangement joins TRBV28 to TRBJ1-1; the match to TRBD1 covers 7 bases. J lost 3 bases, V lost 4 bases, and 11 bases had no gene match. This CDR3 has 16 amino acids. The V gene's germline CDR1 is MDHEN and CDR2 SYDVKM.

The chain couples TRBV9 to TRBJ1-2, with 7 positions matching TRBD1. The trim removed 4 bases at V and 4 bases at J, leaving 13 bases unmatched. Germline-derived CDR1 and CDR2 are SGDLS and YYNGEE. The CDR3 covers 16 residues. CDR3 loop: CASSPQVGTAIYGYTF. CDR3 nucleotides: TGTGCCAGCAGCCCCCAAGTGGGGACAGCCATCTATGGCTACACCTTC.

This clone was seen only a few times. The rearrangement uses TRBV28 and TRBJ2-7; D gene uncertain. Per the germline V gene, CDR1 is MDHEN and CDR2 is SYDVKM. The CDR3 runs 14 residues. V lost 8 bases and J 2 bases, leaving 16 bases between the germline ends. The CDR3 sequence: CASESGTAPYEQYF. The CDR3 DNA is TGTGCCAGCGAATCAGGCACTGCTCCCTACGAGCAGTACTTC.

The gene calls are TRBV6-2 or TRBV6-3 and TRBJ2-7, with a possible D match to TRBD2 (7 bases). Germline CDR1 and CDR2: MNHEY and SVGEGT. With 4 bases removed from V and 3 bases from J, the gap between germline ends came to 22 bases. This CDR3 is 17 amino acids long. The CDR3 loop reads CASSSPGRGGAFYEQYF. CDR3 nucleotide sequence: TGTGCCAGCAGTTCCCCTGGTAGAGGGGGGGCCTTCTACGAGCAGTACTTC.

The J gene is TRBJ1-1, the V gene TRBV10-2; TRBD1 matches 9 bases. The germline V gene encodes CDR1 WSHSY and CDR2 SAAADI. The length of the CDR3 is 16 residues. V shed 6 bases, J shed 1 base, and the junction held 9 bases outside the gene matches. The chain's CDR3 is CASRAGTGRRNTEAFF. CDR3 DNA sequence: TGCGCCAGCAGGGCCGGGACAGGGAGAAGGAACACTGAAGCTTTCTTT.